This T cell receptor beta chain derives from a study of regulatory T cells in long-lasting Graves disease. Study outcomes and limitations: TRBV28, TRBJ1-2 and TRBJ2-5 emerged as the favored segments in persistent disease.

Stated time point: newly diagnosed GD, antithyroid drugs for less than 3 months. From RNA extracted from PBMCs, the TCR library was made. Arm-PCR with iRepertoire HTBI primers amplified the CDR3 regions for these TCR beta libraries. TCRdb reanalysed the multiplex PCR reads using MiXCR and keeps one entry per CDR3 protein. The sample includes about 440,000 distinct CDR3 sequences, 15% to 20% of them seen just once. The CDR3 length is 18 residues. Germline V CDR1 and CDR2: PRHDT, FYEKMQ (reference sequence). V lost 5 bases and J lost 4; bases outside the gene matches: 9. This clonotype was counted a few times. What it binds is unknown. This sample also belongs to another study, concerning T cells in Graves' hyperthyroidism and ophthalmopathy. That investigation notes: The HTBI set primed first-round TCR CDR3 RT-PCR.

This specimen consisted of peripheral blood mononuclear cells (PBMCs), obtained at new diagnosis, from a patient treated with antithyroid drugs. The sequence was collected from a woman aged 18-35 years with Graves disease. This chain joins TRBV13 and TRBJ2-3; 16 nucleotides align to TRBD2. CDR3 coding DNA: TGTGCCAGCAGCGTGGGACTAGCGGGAGGGCTTTGGGCAGATACGCAGTATTTT. Translation gives CASSVGLAGGLWADTQYF.